The source of this T cell receptor (beta chain) is a study of regulatory T cells in long-lasting Graves disease. Time point here: persistent/refractory GD, antithyroid drugs over 5 years with positive TRAb. PBMCs were the source of the RNA used for TCR sequencing. iRepertoire HTBI primers and Arm-PCR of CDR3 regions built TCR beta libraries. TCRdb ran MiXCR on the multiplex PCR reads and lists one entry per CDR3 protein. The table shows over 650,000 distinct CDR3 sequences, with around 30% occurring only once. The V and J ends lost 0 bases and 5 bases, in that order; junction bases with no gene match: 4. Germline-derived CDR1 and CDR2 are KGHDR and SFDVKD. The CDR3 loop spans 18 amino acids.

The chain carries TRBV24-1 and TRBJ2-3; 16 nucleotides line up with TRBD2. The source was peripheral blood mononuclear cells (PBMCs), collected when the disease was refractory, from a patient treated with antithyroid drugs. This clonotype was obtained from a female donor with Graves disease. Here the CDR3 reads CATSDLSGTSGRVDTQYF. CDR3 bases: TGTGCCACCAGTGATTTGTCAGGGACTAGCGGGAGGGTAGATACGCAGTATTTT.